This entry lists 17 T cell receptor beta chains sequenced from one sample in a study of T cells in narcolepsy. Clones were read by immunoSEQ multiplex PCR, and TCRdb kept only the in-frame ones, dropping some. The sample consists of about 27,000 clones, about 80% of them appearing once. Sample: CD45RA- memory CD4+ T cells from PBMCs. The receptors here all came from a human donor with narcolepsy.

The V gene is TRBV9, the J gene TRBJ1-3; no definite D call. The CDR3 loop spans 17 amino acids. Germline assignment: CDR1 SGDLS and CDR2 YYNGEE. V lost 0 bases to trimming and J lost 0 bases, with 13 bases between them. In nucleotides, the CDR3 is TGTGCCAGCAGCGTAGCCCCACCGAGTTCCTCTGGAAACACCATATATTTT. It codes for CASSVAPPSSSGNTIYF.

The count of this clone is one. CDR3 in DNA: TGTGCCAGCAATACCGACCCCAACCGAGGGGACGAGCAGTACTTC. Translation: CASNTDPNRGDEQYF. The V gene is TRBV27, the J gene TRBJ2-7, with D possibly called TRBD1 or TRBD2 (5 bases each). Trimming took 7 bases from V and 5 from J, leaving 21 bases between them. CDR1 MNHEY and CDR2 SMNVEV come from the germline V gene (reference sequence). The CDR3 consists of 15 residues.

CDR3 sequence (DNA): TGTGCCAGCAGCCGGCTCACTAGCGGGGGGGCTAATGAATTCTTC. This encodes CASSRLTSGGANEFF. The rearrangement joins TRBV5-4 to TRBJ2-1; 13 bases align to TRBD2. The CDR3 contains 15 residues. Germline V gene lookup returns CDR1 SGHNT and CDR2 YYREEE (reference sequence). V shed 4 bases, J shed 16 bases, and the junction held 14 bases outside the gene matches.

This rearrangement joins TRBV23-1 to TRBJ1-2; D gene uncertain. TRBV23-1 counts as an open reading frame of uncertain function. V lost 0 bases to trimming and J lost 5 bases, with 19 bases between them. The CDR3 has 17 residues. The CDR3 is CASSQSHRRRVRYGYTF. The CDR3 DNA follows: TGCGCCAGCAGTCAATCGCACCGAAGGCGAGTAAGGTATGGCTACACCTTC.

This rearrangement joins TRBV5-1 to TRBJ2-7; maybe TRBD1 (6 bases). CDR3 length: 15 amino acids. The germline V and J ends were trimmed by 2 bases and 4 bases, with 16 bases remaining between them. Germline V lookup: CDR1 SGHRS, CDR2 YFSETQ. CDR3 nucleotides: TGCGCCAGCAGCTTTGGGGGCGTTGGGGGATACGAGCAGTACTTC. Amino acids: CASSFGGVGGYEQYF.

This chain uses TRBV11-3 with TRBJ2-3; 8 bases align to TRBD2. This CDR3 is built from 18 residues. With 1 base clipped from V and 5 bases from J, the junction kept 14 bases outside the gene matches. Looked up from germline, CDR1 is SGHNT and CDR2 is YENEEA. The CDR3 region is CASSLGPLAVIRGDTQYF. The CDR3 nucleotides are TGTGCCAGCAGCTTAGGGCCACTAGCGGTCATAAGAGGAGATACGCAGTATTTT.

This clone was detected only a few times. The chain joins TRBV7-8 to TRBJ1-3, with 7 bases identical to TRBD1. J gave up 9 bases and V 1 base, and 6 bases lay outside the gene matches. The length of the CDR3 is 14 residues. The germline V gene encodes CDR1 SGHVS and CDR2 FQNEAQ. The CDR3 DNA is TGTGCCAGCAGCTTAGTCCGACAGGGCACCACCATATATTTT. Residues: CASSLVRQGTTIYF.

The chain couples TRBV19 to TRBJ2-1; TRBD2 might be the D (6 bases). Trimming cost V 3 bases and J 0 bases, with 18 bases left between them. CDR3 size: 18 residues. CDR1 and CDR2 from the germline V gene are LNHDA and SQIVND (reference sequence). The DNA of the CDR3 is TGTGCCAGTAGTATTCAGTCCTGGGGGGAGAGCTCCTACAATGAGCAGTTCTTC. It specifies CASSIQSWGESSYNEQFF.

This rearrangement joins TRBV9 to TRBJ2-1; TRBD2 matches at 9 bases. J was trimmed by 8 bases and V by 1 base; bases with no gene match: 7. Germline V CDR1 and CDR2: SGDLS, YYNGEE. The CDR3 sequence is 15 residues long. The CDR3 sequence: CASSVRGSGGYEQFF. CDR3 nucleotides: TGTGCCAGCAGCGTAAGGGGCAGCGGGGGGTATGAGCAGTTCTTC.

The chain is built from TRBV2 and TRBJ1-1; no clear D. This CDR3 contains 12 residues. The germline CDR1 and CDR2 sequences are SNHLY and FYNNEI. The V and J ends lost 3 bases and 10 bases respectively, with 12 bases between them. The CDR3 coding sequence is TGTGCCAGCAGTGAGCTAAGGGAGGGAGCTTTCTTT. It yields the protein CASSELREGAFF.

The chain recombines TRBV10-3 with TRBJ1-1, with a possible D match to TRBD1 (5 bases). The germline CDR1 and CDR2 sequences are ENHRY and SYGVKD. The CDR3 is made up of 12 amino acids. The V end lost 4 bases, the J end lost 7 bases, and 10 bases lay between the germline ends. The CDR3 loop is CAISGDGSEAFF. CDR3 in DNA: TGTGCCATCAGTGGGGACGGCAGTGAAGCTTTCTTT.

The J gene is TRBJ1-2, the V gene TRBV2; no definite D call. The germline V and J ends were trimmed by 7 bases and 6 bases, with 12 bases remaining between them. Germline CDR1 and CDR2: SNHLY and FYNNEI. This CDR3 has 12 amino acids. CDR3 nucleotides: TGTGCCAGCACGGAGGTAGGGAATGGCTACACCTTC. Translating it yields CASTEVGNGYTF.

The chain employs TRBV10-3 and TRBJ2-1; 12 nucleotides line up with TRBD2. J lost 6 bases, V lost 4 bases, and 10 bases had no gene match. The CDR3 has 17 amino acids. Germline CDR1 and CDR2: ENHRY and SYGVKD. CDR3 sequence: CAISGLPSGGAGNEQFF. The DNA of the CDR3 is TGTGCCATCAGTGGTTTGCCTAGCGGGGGGGCTGGCAATGAGCAGTTCTTC.

Judged by abundance, this clone is medium-sized. The same CDR3 also results from other DNA sequences found in this sample. The DNA for the CDR3 is TGTGCCAGCACCGACAGGGGCGGCAATCAGCCCCAGCATTTT. It yields the protein CASTDRGGNQPQHF. This chain connects TRBV2 to TRBJ1-5, with 8 nucleotides matching TRBD1. Germline V gene data show CDR1 as SNHLY and CDR2 as FYNNEI. The CDR3 loop spans 14 amino acids. V was pared by 7 bases and J by 2 bases, with 4 bases of the junction left unmatched.

The V call is TRBV30, the J call TRBJ1-6; TRBD1 might be the D (5 bases). V was cut by 7 bases and J by 0 bases, with 16 bases left in between. This CDR3 has 16 amino acids. Germline CDR1 reads GTSNPN; CDR2 reads SVGIG (reference sequence). CDR3 region: CAFDQGFSSYNSPLHF. In DNA, the CDR3 is TGTGCCTTTGATCAGGGTTTTAGCTCCTATAATTCACCCCTCCACTTT.

V usage is TRBV6-5 and J usage is TRBJ1-2; D is undetermined. The CDR3 sequence is 15 residues long. CDR1 MNHEY and CDR2 SVGAGI come from the germline V gene. V lost 8 bases and J 3 bases, leaving 19 bases between the germline ends. Here the CDR3 reads CASGPSLPLYYGYTF. In nucleotides, the CDR3 is TGTGCCAGCGGACCCTCGTTGCCCCTTTACTATGGCTACACCTTC.

This sequence joins TRBV4-1 and TRBJ2-5, with 10 bases matching TRBD2. V shed 0 bases, J shed 2 bases, and the junction held 6 bases outside the gene matches. CDR3 length: 17 residues. Per germline, CDR1 MGHRA and CDR2 YSYEKL. The CDR3 protein is CASSQDRGAGGQETQYF. CDR3 DNA sequence: TGCGCCAGCAGCCAAGATCGCGGAGCGGGGGGGCAAGAGACCCAGTACTTC.